This T cell receptor (beta chain) was profiled in a study of lymphopenia after photon versus proton radiotherapy. The study's findings and limits: After lymphocyte nadir, photon-treated repertoires showed oligoclonal expansion, especially CD8+ Temra.

V dropped 4 bases and J dropped 3 bases, with 13 bases sitting between them. Germline CDR1 reads WSHSY; CDR2 reads SAAADI. CDR3 length: 14 amino acids. Produced via immunoSEQ multiplex PCR; TCRdb's table is partial and in-frame only. The sample has roughly 40,000 clones, approximately 80% seen once. Of note for this clone: Its antigen is currently unknown.

The input for sequencing was peripheral blood, taken from a patient treated with proton-based radiotherapy. The TCR was taken from a woman in her seventies with pancreatic cancer. The chain employs TRBV10-2 and TRBJ2-7, with D tentatively TRBD1 or TRBD2 (5 bases each). The CDR3 nucleotides are TGCGCCAGCAGTGCGGGACGGGTCAGCTACGAGCAGTACTTC. This gives the protein CASSAGRVSYEQYF.